This passage covers 29 T cell receptor beta chains from one sample sequenced in a study of T cells after yellow fever vaccination. TCRdb passed the 5' RACE reads through MiXCR, listing each CDR3 protein once. The sample lists roughly 120,000 distinct CDR3 sequences, under 9% seen once, with 25% in the top ten. Sequenced material: CD8+ T cells sorted from PBMCs, taken 45 days after the yellow fever booster vaccination. Receptors originate from a young man who received the YFV17D yellow fever vaccine.

Ten or more counts support this clonotype. The chain is built from TRBV5-1 and TRBJ1-1; D ambiguous. Germline CDR1 is SGHRS and CDR2 is YFSETQ. The CDR3 totals 13 residues. V was trimmed by 0 bases and J by 7 bases, leaving 10 bases between them. The CDR3 coding sequence is TGCGCCAGCAGCTTGGGATCGGGGAATGAAGCTTTCTTT. The encoded protein is CASSLGSGNEAFF.

This clonotype was seen at least ten times. The chain recombines TRBV5-1 with TRBJ2-3, with TRBD2 matching 9 bases. Germline CDR1 is SGHRS and CDR2 is YFSETQ. V shed 3 bases and J 3 bases; nucleotides not matched to a gene: 14. This CDR3 has 18 residues. Written as DNA, the CDR3 is TGCGCCAGCAGCTCCCCCCCAGGAGCGGGAGGTGGGACAGATACGCAGTATTTT. It translates to CASSSPPGAGGGTDTQYF.

Here the CDR3 reads CASSPVVTDTQYF. As DNA, the CDR3 is TGTGCCAGCAGCCCGGTTGTTACAGATACGCAGTATTTT. The chain combines TRBV6-6 with TRBJ2-3; unclear D gene. The V end lost 6 bases, the J end lost 3 bases, and 10 bases lay between the germline ends. CDR3 length: 13 residues. Per germline, CDR1 MNHNY and CDR2 SVGAGI (reference sequence).

A few counts support this clonotype. The V call is TRBV4-3, the J call TRBJ1-5; TRBD1 matches 9 bases. Germline V lookup: CDR1 LGHNA, CDR2 YSLEER. CDR3 length: 17 residues. V was clipped by 1 base and J by 6 bases; unmatched bases: 10. This CDR3 is CASSQVLRGQGIQPQHF. The CDR3 coding sequence is TGCGCCAGCAGCCAAGTACTTCGGGGACAGGGCATTCAGCCCCAGCATTTT.

To note about this clonotype: One junction end does not reproduce the germline sequence, and a read error may be involved. The chain uses TRBV7-7 and TRBJ2-7; TRBD1 or TRBD2 may be the D gene (5 bases each). The CDR3 sequence is 14 residues long. CDR1 SSHAT and CDR2 FNYEAQ come from the germline V gene (reference sequence). CDR3 nucleotide sequence: TGTGCTAGCAGCTTGGGGCCGGCTAGCCTCGAGCAGTACTTC. This translates into CASSLGPASLEQYF.

The sample holds many counts of this clonotype. This chain connects TRBV10-2 to TRBJ2-4; 11 nucleotides match TRBD2. With 7 bases clipped from V and 0 bases from J, the junction kept 8 bases outside the gene matches. This CDR3 contains 17 residues. Germline V gene data show CDR1 as WSHSY and CDR2 as SAAADI. CDR3 DNA sequence: TGCGCCAGCACCGGGACTAGCGGAAGACTAGCCAAAAACATTCAGTACTTC. Its translation is CASTGTSGRLAKNIQYF.

This clonotype has a count of ten or more. This rearrangement joins TRBV9 to TRBJ2-2; D uncertain. V gave up 6 bases and J gave up 8 bases, with 11 bases separating them. There are 12 residues in the CDR3. Germline CDR1 SGDLS, CDR2 YYNGEE. The CDR3 spells CASNDRTGELFF. CDR3 nucleotides: TGTGCCAGCAATGATCGAACGGGGGAGCTGTTTTTT.

This clonotype has ten or more counts. CDR3 protein: CASSSLSGRARETQYF. The CDR3 DNA is TGTGCCAGCAGCTCTTTGAGCGGGAGGGCCCGGGAGACCCAGTACTTC. This rearrangement joins TRBV7-9 to TRBJ2-5, with TRBD2 matching over 10 bases. V gave up 4 bases and J gave up 5 bases; unmatched junction bases: 10. The CDR3 contains 16 residues. Germline V gene sequence: CDR1 SEHNR, CDR2 FQNEAQ (reference sequence).

The rearrangement uses TRBV20-1 and TRBJ2-7; 7 nucleotides line up with TRBD1. The trim removed 6 bases at V and 1 base at J, leaving 21 bases unmatched. The CDR3 runs 18 residues. From germline, CDR1 is DFQATT and CDR2 SNEGSKA (reference sequence). CDR3: CSATTGRDGEIGSYEQYF. CDR3 bases: TGCAGTGCAACGACAGGGAGAGACGGGGAGATTGGGTCCTACGAGCAGTACTTC.

This clonotype was seen many times. This chain uses TRBV12-3 or TRBV12-4 with TRBJ2-1, with a possible D match to TRBD2 (6 bases). V was shortened by 6 bases and J by 4 bases, with 10 bases between the two germline ends. The CDR3 totals 13 residues. CDR3 DNA sequence: TGTGCCAGCAGCCTAGCGACGTACAATGAGCAGTTCTTC. Protein sequence: CASSLATYNEQFF.

The chain couples TRBV7-2 to TRBJ2-5; 10 bases fit TRBD1. CDR1 is SGHTA, CDR2 FQGNSA, per germline. The CDR3 has 15 amino acids. V lost 5 bases, J lost 5 bases, and 8 bases stayed unmatched. CDR3: CASSRRQGAVETQYF. The DNA of the CDR3 is TGTGCCAGCAGCAGAAGACAGGGGGCGGTGGAGACCCAGTACTTC.

In this sample, this clonotype turned up many times. The chain uses TRBV6-5 and TRBJ2-1, with 10 bases matching TRBD2. This CDR3 spans 16 amino acids. Losses at the gene ends were 0 bases for V and 6 bases for J; bases not matched to a gene: 5. Germline V lookup: CDR1 MNHEY, CDR2 SVGAGI. CDR3 sequence: CASSYSSLAGSNEQFF. CDR3 DNA sequence: TGTGCCAGCAGTTACTCGTCACTAGCGGGGTCCAATGAGCAGTTCTTC.

This clonotype showed up many times. This chain joins TRBV2 and TRBJ2-2, with D perhaps TRBD2 (7 bases). The CDR3 spans 15 residues. Germline CDR1 reads SNHLY; CDR2 reads FYNNEI. V was cut by 7 bases and J by 0 bases, with 12 bases left in between. CDR3 nucleotides: TGTGCCAGCAAGGCGGGGGCCGCGAACACCGGGGAGCTGTTTTTT. Residues: CASKAGAANTGELFF.

This clonotype showed up just a few times. V and J are TRBV6-5 and TRBJ2-7, with 8 nucleotides matching TRBD1. V trimming: 6 bases; J trimming: 2 bases; junction bases outside the gene matches: 6. Germline V lookup: CDR1 MNHEY, CDR2 SVGAGI. This CDR3 is 14 amino acids long. The CDR3 region has the DNA TGTGCCAGCAGAGGTGGGACAGGAGCCTACGAGCAGTACTTC. This translates into CASRGGTGAYEQYF.

There are many counts of this clonotype. The chain combines TRBV12-3 or TRBV12-4 with TRBJ1-2; 7 bases are shared with TRBD1. CDR3 length equals 15 residues. V shed 5 bases, J shed 1 base, and the junction held 7 bases outside the gene matches. CDR3 amino acids: CASSPGTAVNYGYTF. The CDR3 DNA reads as TGTGCCAGCAGTCCCGGGACAGCTGTTAACTATGGCTACACCTTC.

This clonotype came up a few times. The CDR3 DNA reads TGTGCCATCAGTGAGATGACGGCGGGGGCTCGCGAGCAGTACTTC. Amino acid sequence: CAISEMTAGAREQYF. V gene TRBV10-3 combines with J gene TRBJ2-7, with D perhaps matching TRBD2 (7 bases). CDR1 is ENHRY, CDR2 SYGVKD, per germline. Trimming removed 2 bases at V and 6 bases at J, with 17 bases between. The CDR3 spans 15 residues.

V usage is TRBV1 and J usage is TRBJ2-1; the D call TRBD2 from the table was never checked on the DNA. TRBV1 is reported as a pseudogene. There are 19 residues in the CDR3. CDR3 nucleotides: TGCACCAGCAGCCGCCGGACGGGAGGCCGGGAGGGCCTTGATAATGAGCAGTTCTTC. It encodes CTSSRRTGGREGLDNEQFF.

This clonotype has ten or more counts. The chain links TRBV29-1 to TRBJ2-2; a possible D gene is TRBD1 (6 bases). V was trimmed by 7 bases and J by 3 bases, leaving 9 bases between them. Per the germline V gene, CDR1 is SQVTM and CDR2 is ANQGSEA. The CDR3 sequence is 12 residues long. The CDR3 sequence is CSGTGYTGELFF. The CDR3 nucleotides are TGCAGCGGTACAGGGTACACCGGGGAGCTGTTTTTT.

At least ten counts were recorded for this clonotype. This rearrangement joins TRBV6-5 to TRBJ2-3, with D perhaps matching TRBD2 (5 bases). This CDR3 is built from 14 residues. The germline V gene has CDR1 MNHEY and CDR2 SVGAGI. Trimming stripped 2 bases from V and 3 bases from J, with 9 bases between. The chain's CDR3 is CASSYVATTDTQYF. The CDR3 nucleotides read TGTGCCAGCAGTTACGTAGCGACTACAGATACGCAGTATTTT.

This clonotype was detected only a few times. The V gene is TRBV4-3, the J gene TRBJ2-3; D possibly corresponds to TRBD2 (5 bases). The CDR3 has 17 amino acids. V lost 1 base, J lost 2 bases, and 16 bases lay in between. Germline CDR1 LGHNA, CDR2 YSLEER. The CDR3 nucleotides read TGCGCCAGCAGCCAAGGAGAGGGCGGAGCCATCACAGATACGCAGTATTTT. It is translated as CASSQGEGGAITDTQYF.

This clonotype has ten or more counts. This sequence joins TRBV28 and TRBJ2-5; D is ambiguous. Germline-derived CDR1 and CDR2 are MDHEN and SYDVKM. This CDR3 has 13 residues. The V and J ends lost 3 bases and 5 bases respectively, with 10 bases between them. CDR3 residues: CASSFWGWETQYF. The DNA for the CDR3 is TGTGCCAGCAGTTTCTGGGGTTGGGAGACCCAGTACTTC.

The chain carries TRBV4-3 and TRBJ2-7; no clear D gene. Per the germline V gene, CDR1 is LGHNA and CDR2 is YSLEER. The germline V and J ends were trimmed by 3 bases and 6 bases, with 15 bases remaining between them. The CDR3 runs 14 residues. The CDR3 DNA is TGCGCCAGCAGCCAGGGCTCCGGGCAGAGCGAGCAGTACTTC. Translating it yields CASSQGSGQSEQYF.

This clonotype was observed a few times. This chain connects TRBV27 to TRBJ2-3; 9 nucleotides align to TRBD1. The CDR3 covers 15 residues. V trimming: 3 bases; J trimming: 6 bases; junction bases outside the gene matches: 7. Germline V gene sequence: CDR1 MNHEY, CDR2 SMNVEV (reference sequence). CDR3 sequence (DNA): TGTGCCAGCAGTTTCTTGGACAGGGGACCGGATACGCAGTATTTT. Protein: CASSFLDRGPDTQYF.

This clonotype came up many times. The chain recombines TRBV9 with TRBJ2-1, with 8 positions matching TRBD2. The CDR3 has 15 residues. Looked up from germline, CDR1 is SGDLS and CDR2 is YYNGEE. With V trimmed by 3 bases and J by 6 bases, 8 bases remained unmatched. CDR3 in DNA: TGTGCCAGCAGCGGAGGGGCGGGAGGTCCCAATGAGCAGTTCTTC. It codes for CASSGGAGGPNEQFF.

This clonotype was counted many times. The chain is built from TRBV20-1 and TRBJ2-1; 8 bases fit TRBD2. V trimming: 0 bases; J trimming: 8 bases; junction bases outside the gene matches: 9. Germline CDR1 DFQATT, CDR2 SNEGSKA (reference sequence). CDR3 length: 15 amino acids. CDR3 DNA: TGCAGTGCTAGAGATGGGACTAGTCGGGTCGATGAGCAGTTCTTC. Encoded protein: CSARDGTSRVDEQFF.

Many counts were recorded for this clonotype. V gene TRBV9 combines with J gene TRBJ1-5; 9 bases are a match to TRBD1. The ends lost 3 bases at V and 6 bases at J; junction bases unmatched: 1. Germline loops: CDR1 SGDLS, CDR2 YYNGEE. The CDR3 covers 13 residues. The CDR3 DNA reads as TGTGCCAGCAGCGAGACAGGGGGTCAGCCCCAGCATTTT. This codes for CASSETGGQPQHF.

This clonotype was counted many times. The chain employs TRBV5-1 and TRBJ2-7; 7 nucleotides agree with TRBD1. The CDR3 is 16 residues long. Germline CDR1 and CDR2: SGHRS and YFSETQ. V trimming: 2 bases; J trimming: 2 bases; junction bases outside the gene matches: 10. CDR3 bases: TGCGCCAGCAGCTTCCGGCCCGGGACAGAGACCTACGAGCAGTACTTC. Protein sequence: CASSFRPGTETYEQYF.

At least ten counts were recorded for this clonotype. The V call is TRBV24-1, the J call TRBJ2-2, with D tentatively TRBD2 (5 bases). The germline CDR1 and CDR2 sequences are KGHDR and SFDVKD. V lost 0 bases and J 5 bases, leaving 9 bases between the germline ends. The CDR3 extends over 15 amino acids. CDR3 in DNA: TGTGCCACCAGTGATTTGAGGACTTCAACCGGGGAGCTGTTTTTT. This sequence encodes CATSDLRTSTGELFF.

This clonotype was observed at least ten times. This chain uses TRBV27 with TRBJ2-5, with 11 bases that match TRBD2. With 8 bases clipped from V and 1 base from J, the junction kept 6 bases outside the gene matches. The CDR3 spans 15 residues. CDR1 and CDR2 from the germline V gene are MNHEY and SMNVEV (reference sequence). DNA for the CDR3: TGTGCCAGCCGATTAGCGGGAGGGCCCCAAGAGACCCAGTACTTC. Its protein is CASRLAGGPQETQYF.